One and the same sample provided the 29 T cell receptor beta chains below, sequenced in a study of blood T cell repertoires in COVID-19. Sequenced by immunoSEQ multiplex PCR; TCRdb stores in-frame clones only, minus some. The sample has 150,000 or so clones, around 87% seen once. Sequencing was done on a sample of peripheral blood. Receptors originate from a man older than 75 with acute or convalescent COVID-19.

The CDR3 DNA follows: TGTGCCAGCTCACTCACTAGCGGGAGTAGCACAGATACGCAGTATTTT. It yields the protein CASSLTSGSSTDTQYF. The chain couples TRBV18 to TRBJ2-3; 11 positions match TRBD2. The CDR3 spans 16 residues. V lost 4 bases to trimming and J lost 0 bases; unmatched junction nucleotides: 3. Germline-derived CDR1 and CDR2 are KGHSH and LQKENI.

J is TRBJ2-5 and V is TRBV7-6, with 7 bases that match TRBD1. After removal of 4 bases from V and 5 bases from J, the junction contained 4 bases not matched to a gene. The CDR3 is made up of 13 amino acids. The germline gives CDR1 SGHVS, CDR2 FNYEAQ. DNA for the CDR3: TGTGCCAGCAGCTACACAGGGGAGGAGACCCAGTACTTC. It translates to CASSYTGEETQYF.

The chain links TRBV28 to TRBJ2-7, with 7 bases aligning to TRBD1. V lost 3 bases, J lost 1 base, and 6 bases stayed unmatched. The germline V gene has CDR1 MDHEN and CDR2 SYDVKM. This CDR3 region has 15 residues. CDR3 coding DNA: TGTGCCAGCAGTTTTCCCGGGACAGCTTCCTACGAGCAGTACTTC. This codes for CASSFPGTASYEQYF.

This sequence joins TRBV2 and TRBJ2-7; D not resolved. The CDR3 consists of 11 residues. V lost 8 bases and J 5 bases, leaving 10 bases between the germline ends. Germline V lookup: CDR1 SNHLY, CDR2 FYNNEI. CDR3 bases: TGTGCCAGCGCGCCCCGGGACGAGCAGTACTTC. This sequence encodes CASAPRDEQYF.

V usage is TRBV3-1 (or the pseudogene TRBV3-2) and J usage is TRBJ1-2; no definite D call. With 2 bases removed from V and 7 bases from J, the gap between germline ends came to 8 bases. The CDR3 has 12 residues. Germline loops: CDR1 LGHDT, CDR2 YNNKEL (reference sequence). CDR3 nucleotides: TGTGCCAGCAGCCAACCTGGGAGTGGCTACACCTTC. Translation: CASSQPGSGYTF.

The CDR3 DNA follows: TGTGCTAGTGGTTTGGAGCCCGAAAAGGAGCTTCCTAATTCACCCCTCCACTTT. Its translation is CASGLEPEKELPNSPLHF. V usage is TRBV12-5 and J usage is TRBJ1-6; D unclear. The germline V gene encodes CDR1 LGHNT and CDR2 FRNRAP. V was pared by 1 base and J by 6 bases, with 19 bases between. The CDR3 extends over 18 amino acids.

This rearrangement joins TRBV28 to TRBJ2-7, with 7 bases lining up with TRBD1. This CDR3 contains 15 residues. The ends lost 7 bases at V and 0 bases at J; junction bases unmatched: 9. In germline, CDR1 is MDHEN, CDR2 SYDVKM. The CDR3, as DNA: TGTGCCAGCAACCGAGCCGGGACAGCCTCCTACGAGCAGTACTTC. It codes for CASNRAGTASYEQYF.

CDR3 nucleotide sequence: TGTGCCAGCAGTGCAGAGTGGGCTTATAATTCACCCCTCCACTTT. It translates to CASSAEWAYNSPLHF. This chain joins TRBV2 and TRBJ1-6; no clear D. CDR1 and CDR2 from the germline V gene are SNHLY and FYNNEI. The CDR3 is 15 residues long. V lost 4 bases to trimming and J lost 4 bases, with 11 bases between them.

The J gene is TRBJ1-1, the V gene TRBV2; D perhaps matches TRBD1 (6 bases). The CDR3 is made up of 18 amino acids. Germline CDR1 is SNHLY and CDR2 is FYNNEI. V lost 10 bases and J 0 bases, leaving 27 bases between the germline ends. The CDR3 sequence is CAIPRTESGVMVNTEAFF. CDR3 DNA: TGTGCCATCCCTAGGACAGAATCAGGGGTAATGGTGAACACTGAAGCTTTCTTT.

V and J are TRBV9 and TRBJ2-1, with 7 bases matching TRBD2. V lost 3 bases and J lost 4; bases outside the gene matches: 10. The CDR3 runs to 16 residues. Germline V gene sequence: CDR1 SGDLS, CDR2 YYNGEE. In DNA, the CDR3 is TGTGCCAGCAGCGGGGAGGGGTGGGCCCCTTACAATGAGCAGTTCTTC. Translating gives CASSGEGWAPYNEQFF.

This chain joins TRBV3-1 (or the pseudogene TRBV3-2) and TRBJ2-5; 10 bases align to TRBD2. Losses at the gene ends were 3 bases for V and 2 bases for J; bases not matched to a gene: 3. This CDR3 is 15 amino acids long. The germline gives CDR1 LGHDT, CDR2 YNNKEL (reference sequence). In nucleotides, the CDR3 is TGTGCCAGCAGCCAGTTACTAGCGGGGCAAGAGACCCAGTACTTC. Amino acids: CASSQLLAGQETQYF.

V and J are TRBV5-4 and TRBJ2-7; 9 nucleotides agree with TRBD1. Trimming took 4 bases from V and 5 from J; bases not matched to a gene: 7. Germline V CDR1 and CDR2: SGHNT, YYREEE (reference sequence). The CDR3 has 14 amino acids. The CDR3 bases are TGTGCCAGCAGCCCTCGGGACAGGGCCCACGAGCAGTACTTC. Residues: CASSPRDRAHEQYF.

The V gene is TRBV2, the J gene TRBJ2-6, with D possibly TRBD1 on 6 matching bases. Germline CDR1 is SNHLY and CDR2 is FYNNEI. The V gene lost 6 bases and the J gene lost 2 bases, with 8 bases spanning the gap. The CDR3 consists of 14 residues. The CDR3 loop reads CASRQGPGANVLTF. In DNA form, the CDR3 reads TGTGCCAGCAGGCAGGGGCCTGGGGCCAACGTCCTGACTTTC. The variable domain in full, completed from reference TRBV2 and TRBJ2-6, reads EPEVTQTPSHQVTQMGQEVILRCVPISNHLYFYWYRQILGQKVEFLVSFYNNEISEKSEIFDDQFSVERPDGSNFTLKIRSTKLEDSAMYFCASRQGPGANVLTFGAGSRLTVL.

The V and J genes are TRBV28 and TRBJ1-3; D ambiguous. The germline V and J ends were trimmed by 1 base and 2 bases, with 12 bases remaining between them. The germline V gene encodes CDR1 MDHEN and CDR2 SYDVKM. The CDR3 length is 16 residues. CDR3 region: CASSLFPVRAGNTIYF. Written as DNA, the CDR3 is TGTGCCAGCAGTTTATTTCCGGTCCGAGCTGGAAACACCATATATTTT.

V is TRBV5-5 and J is TRBJ2-7, with no clear D. The CDR3 is made up of 17 amino acids. The V and J ends lost 1 base and 1 base respectively, with 18 bases between them. The germline V gene encodes CDR1 SGHKS and CDR2 YYEKEE (reference sequence). Here the CDR3 DNA reads TGTGCCAGCAGCTTGTTGGCGATGCGTGGCGGATCCTACGAGCAGTACTTC. This translates into CASSLLAMRGGSYEQYF.

The rearrangement links TRBV3-1 (or the pseudogene TRBV3-2) to TRBJ2-3, with 13 bases matching TRBD2. With 1 base clipped from V and 4 bases from J, the junction kept 8 bases outside the gene matches. Per germline, CDR1 LGHDT and CDR2 YNNKEL (reference sequence). The CDR3 contains 18 residues. Here the CDR3 DNA reads TGTGCCAGCAGCCAAGCCGGGACTAGCGGGATAGGGGCAGATACGCAGTATTTT. As protein: CASSQAGTSGIGADTQYF.

V and J are TRBV5-1 and TRBJ2-5; 7 nucleotides agree with TRBD2. V dropped 2 bases and J dropped 3; count of bases not matched to a gene: 1. Germline CDR1 is SGHRS and CDR2 is YFSETQ. The CDR3 covers 13 residues. The CDR3 is CASSFAGEETQYF. The CDR3 DNA follows: TGCGCCAGCAGCTTCGCGGGGGAAGAGACCCAGTACTTC.

This clone was observed a handful of times. The chain links TRBV28 to TRBJ1-1; D gene unclear. V was clipped by 3 bases and J by 1 base, with 15 bases between them. The CDR3 is 16 amino acids. Germline V lookup: CDR1 MDHEN, CDR2 SYDVKM. CDR3 coding DNA: TGTGCCAGCAGTTTGGGCTCTCCTGTGGGGAACACTGAAGCTTTCTTT. Protein product: CASSLGSPVGNTEAFF.

The rearrangement joins TRBV5-1 to TRBJ1-1; TRBD1 matches 7 bases. Trimming at V came to 4 bases and at J to 3 bases, leaving 6 bases not matched to a gene. Germline-derived CDR1 and CDR2 are SGHRS and YFSETQ. CDR3 length equals 14 residues. The CDR3 loop is CASSVQGDYTEAFF. As DNA, the CDR3 is TGCGCCAGCAGCGTCCAGGGGGATTACACTGAAGCTTTCTTT.

The chain has TRBV7-3 and TRBJ2-1; TRBD2 matches 14 bases. V lost 4 bases, J lost 8 bases, and 4 bases stayed unmatched. Germline CDR1 is SGHTA and CDR2 is FQGTGA. The CDR3 runs 15 residues. CDR3 protein: CASSSGTSGSHEQFF. As DNA, the CDR3 is TGTGCCAGCAGCTCAGGGACTAGCGGGAGTCATGAGCAGTTCTTC.

This clone has a single count. The chain combines TRBV5-4 with TRBJ2-1, with D possibly being TRBD1 (6 bases). V dropped 3 bases and J dropped 0 bases, with 10 bases sitting between them. Per germline, CDR1 SGHNT and CDR2 YYREEE (reference sequence). CDR3 length equals 15 residues. As DNA, the CDR3 is TGTGCCAGCAGCTCTGGACAGAACTCCTACAATGAGCAGTTCTTC. Protein sequence: CASSSGQNSYNEQFF.

The chain links TRBV27 to TRBJ2-4; 11 bases are shared with TRBD2. Germline trimming cut 5 bases from V and 4 bases from J; bases unmatched to any gene: 16. Germline CDR1 MNHEY, CDR2 SMNVEV (reference sequence). This CDR3 has 19 residues. This CDR3 is CASSLRVHWGLAEKNIQYF. The CDR3 DNA follows: TGTGCCAGCAGTCTTCGGGTACATTGGGGACTAGCGGAAAAAAACATTCAGTACTTC.

The V call is TRBV5-5, the J call TRBJ2-5, with 7 nucleotides matching TRBD1. Germline V CDR1 and CDR2: SGHKS, YYEKEE (reference sequence). This CDR3 spans 15 amino acids. V lost 2 bases to trimming and J lost 5 bases; unmatched junction nucleotides: 9. This chain's CDR3 is CASSFQGDLRETQYF. CDR3 bases: TGTGCCAGCAGCTTTCAGGGGGATCTACGCGAGACCCAGTACTTC.

This chain uses TRBV10-2 with TRBJ2-1, with 7 bases aligning to TRBD2. Losses at the gene ends were 6 bases for V and 10 bases for J; bases not matched to a gene: 21. Germline CDR1 reads WSHSY; CDR2 reads SAAADI. CDR3 length: 17 residues. The CDR3 coding sequence is TGCGCCAGCAGGGGGCTAGCTAGCGGCGTCCGGGCGGGGGAGCAGTTCTTC. Its translation is CASRGLASGVRAGEQFF.

The rearrangement uses TRBV5-4 and TRBJ1-2; D perhaps matches TRBD1 (5 bases). Trimming removed 4 bases at V and 8 bases at J, with 18 bases between. Per germline, CDR1 SGHNT and CDR2 YYREEE (reference sequence). This CDR3 contains 14 residues. CDR3 in amino acids: CASSHGHQTRGYTF. The CDR3 DNA follows: TGTGCCAGCAGCCACGGACACCAAACGCGGGGCTACACCTTC.

The chain joins TRBV5-4 to TRBJ2-1, with a tentative D call TRBD1 (6 bases). This CDR3 is built from 13 residues. Germline V gene sequence: CDR1 SGHNT, CDR2 YYREEE (reference sequence). Deletions cut 3 bases from V and 5 bases from J, with 9 bases between. CDR3 coding DNA: TGTGCCAGCAGCTCAACAGGGAACAATGAGCAGTTCTTC. Protein: CASSSTGNNEQFF.

The rearrangement links TRBV9 to TRBJ2-7, with a tentative D call TRBD2 (6 bases). Between the trimmed V and J ends, which lost 3 bases and 7 bases, there was a span of 14 bases. The V gene's germline CDR1 is SGDLS and CDR2 YYNGEE. The CDR3 extends over 13 amino acids. The CDR3 loop is CASSDSRGREQYF. In DNA form, the CDR3 reads TGTGCCAGCAGCGATTCGCGGGGACGGGAGCAGTACTTC.

V is TRBV6-1 and J is TRBJ1-2, with 7 nucleotides matching TRBD1. The germline V gene has CDR1 MNHNS and CDR2 SASEGT. The J segment lost 2 bases and the V segment lost 1 base, leaving 7 bases of the junction unmatched. CDR3 length: 16 residues. In nucleotides, the CDR3 is TGTGCCAGCAGTGAAGAGGGGACAGAATTAAACTATGGCTACACCTTC. Protein: CASSEEGTELNYGYTF.

J is TRBJ1-1 and V is TRBV11-1, with D unclear. The CDR3 has 10 amino acids. The V gene lost 8 bases and the J gene lost 7 bases, with 8 bases spanning the gap. Germline V gives CDR1 SGHAT, CDR2 FQDESV (reference sequence). The CDR3 nucleotides are TGTGCCAGCGGCGGGTATGAAGCTTTCTTT. Its protein product is CASGGYEAFF.